The sequence of this T cell receptor (beta chain) was determined in a study of cytomegalovirus exposure and HLA in healthy donors. Study conclusions and caveats: A missense variant in DCLRE1C was later tied to TCR beta V- and J-gene trimming. Cytomegalovirus-associated TCR beta chains were listed, numbering roughly 150.

The CDR3 is 14 amino acids. V shed 4 bases and J shed 5 bases, with 14 bases lying between them. CDR1 is SGDLS, CDR2 YYNGEE, per germline. PCR used 60 Vbeta primers and 13 Jbeta primers. Authors' methods: A later analysis tallied about 80 million unique TCR beta chains, approximately 10 million of them shared. Assay: immunoSEQ multiplex PCR; the TCRdb copy retains only in-frame clones and omits some. V and J calls and clone size are copied from that table; D and trimming were computed from the DNA. This sample has 100,000 to 150,000 clones, with roughly 68% found just once. About this clone: Its antigen is currently unknown.

The rearrangement joins TRBV9 to TRBJ2-3, with a possible D match to TRBD2 (5 bases). Sample: PBMCs. This TCR derives from a woman between 50 and 59 years old in good health and CMV-seropositive. The CDR3 sequence: CASSRDYLEDTQYF. DNA of the CDR3: TGTGCCAGCAGCCGAGACTACTTGGAAGATACGCAGTATTTT.